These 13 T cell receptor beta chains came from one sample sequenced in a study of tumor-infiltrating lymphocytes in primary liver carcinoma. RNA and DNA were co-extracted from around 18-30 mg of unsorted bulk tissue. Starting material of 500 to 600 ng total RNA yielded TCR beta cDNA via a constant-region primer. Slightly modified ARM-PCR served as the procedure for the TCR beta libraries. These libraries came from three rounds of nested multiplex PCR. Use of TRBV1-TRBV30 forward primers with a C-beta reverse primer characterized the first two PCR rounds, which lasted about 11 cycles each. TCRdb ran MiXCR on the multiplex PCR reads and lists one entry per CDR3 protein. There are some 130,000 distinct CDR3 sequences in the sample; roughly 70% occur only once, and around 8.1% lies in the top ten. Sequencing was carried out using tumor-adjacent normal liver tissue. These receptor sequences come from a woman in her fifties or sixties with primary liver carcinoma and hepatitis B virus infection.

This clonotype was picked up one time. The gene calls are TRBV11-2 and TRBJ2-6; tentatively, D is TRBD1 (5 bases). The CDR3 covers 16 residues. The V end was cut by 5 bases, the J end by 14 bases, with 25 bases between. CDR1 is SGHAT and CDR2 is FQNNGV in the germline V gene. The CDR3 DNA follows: TGTGCCAGCAGCCCGCGAACATACTCTGGGGCCAATATCCTGACTTTC. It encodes CASSPRTYSGANILTF.

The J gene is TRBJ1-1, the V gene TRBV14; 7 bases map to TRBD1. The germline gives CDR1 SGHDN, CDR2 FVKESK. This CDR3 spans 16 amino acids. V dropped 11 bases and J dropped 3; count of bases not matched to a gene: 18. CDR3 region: CARGQDQGDVDTEAFF. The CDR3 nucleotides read TGTGCCCGCGGCCAAGATCAGGGGGACGTGGACACTGAAGCTTTCTTT.

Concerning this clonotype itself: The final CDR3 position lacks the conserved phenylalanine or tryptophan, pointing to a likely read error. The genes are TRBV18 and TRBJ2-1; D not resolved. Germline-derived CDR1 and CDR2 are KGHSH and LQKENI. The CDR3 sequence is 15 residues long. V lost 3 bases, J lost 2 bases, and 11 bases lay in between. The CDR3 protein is CASSPSVGTYNEQFL. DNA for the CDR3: TGTGCCAGCTCACCTTCAGTGGGTACCTACAATGAGCAGTTCCTC.

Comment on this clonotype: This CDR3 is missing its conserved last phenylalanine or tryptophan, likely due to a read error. CDR3 sequence: CSVLPLVISQDTQYL. The DNA of the CDR3 is TGCAGCGTTCTACCTTTGGTGATTAGTCAAGATACCCAGTACTTA. The chain links TRBV29-1 to TRBJ2-5; D gene ambiguous. In germline, CDR1 is SQVTM, CDR2 ANQGSEA. This CDR3 has 15 amino acids.

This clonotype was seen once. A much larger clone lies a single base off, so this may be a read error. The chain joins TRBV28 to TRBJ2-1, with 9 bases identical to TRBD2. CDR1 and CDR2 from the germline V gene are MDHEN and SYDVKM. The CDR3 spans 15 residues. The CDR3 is CASNPTSGFYNVQFF. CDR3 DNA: TGTGCCAGCAATCCGACTAGCGGCTTTTACAATGTGCAGTTCTTC. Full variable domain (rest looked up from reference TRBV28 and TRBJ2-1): DVKVTQSSRYLVKRTGEKVFLECVQDMDHENMFWYRQDPGLGLRLIYFSYDVKMKEKGDIPEGYSVSREKKERFSLILESASTNQTSMYLCASNPTSGFYNVQFFGPGTRLTVL.

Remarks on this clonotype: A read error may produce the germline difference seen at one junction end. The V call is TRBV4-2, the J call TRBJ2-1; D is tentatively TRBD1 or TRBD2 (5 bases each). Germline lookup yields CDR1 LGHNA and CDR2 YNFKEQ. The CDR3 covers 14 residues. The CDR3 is CASSQDRGDMVTFF. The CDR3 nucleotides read TGTGCTAGCAGCCAAGATAGGGGAGACATGGTCACGTTCTTC.

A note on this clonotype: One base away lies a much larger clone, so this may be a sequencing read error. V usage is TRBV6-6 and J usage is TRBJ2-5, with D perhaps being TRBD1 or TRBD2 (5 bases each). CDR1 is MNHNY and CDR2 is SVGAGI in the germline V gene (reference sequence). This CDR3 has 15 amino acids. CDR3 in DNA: TGTGCCAGCAGTTACTCGATAGGGGCCGGGGAGACCCATTACTTC. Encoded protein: CASSYSIGAGETHYF.

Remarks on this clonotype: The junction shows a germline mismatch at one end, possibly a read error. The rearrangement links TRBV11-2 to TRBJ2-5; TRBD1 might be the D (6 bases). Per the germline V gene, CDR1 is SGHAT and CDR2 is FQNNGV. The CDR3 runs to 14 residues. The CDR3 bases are TGTGCCGGCAGCCTAATTCCGGGACCAGGGGCCCAGTACTTC. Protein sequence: CAGSLIPGPGAQYF.

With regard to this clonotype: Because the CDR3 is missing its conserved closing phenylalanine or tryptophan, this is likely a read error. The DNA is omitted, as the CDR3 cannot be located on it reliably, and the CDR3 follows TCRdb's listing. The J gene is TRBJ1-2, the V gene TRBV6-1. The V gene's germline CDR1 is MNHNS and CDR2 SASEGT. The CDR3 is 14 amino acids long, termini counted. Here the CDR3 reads CASSAALLDYGYNI.

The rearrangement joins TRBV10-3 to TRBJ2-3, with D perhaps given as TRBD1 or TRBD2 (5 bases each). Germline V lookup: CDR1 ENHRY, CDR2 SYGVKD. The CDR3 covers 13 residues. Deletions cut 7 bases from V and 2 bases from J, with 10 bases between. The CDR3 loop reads CAINEGFTDTQYF. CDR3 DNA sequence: TGTGCCATCAACGAGGGGTTCACAGATACGCAGTATTTT.

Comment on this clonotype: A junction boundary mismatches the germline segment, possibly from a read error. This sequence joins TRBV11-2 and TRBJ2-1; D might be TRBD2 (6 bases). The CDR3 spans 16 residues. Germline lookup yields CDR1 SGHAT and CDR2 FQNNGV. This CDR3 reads CVSSLGFLADYNEQFF. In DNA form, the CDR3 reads TGTGTCAGCAGCTTAGGTTTTCTGGCGGACTACAATGAACAGTTCTTC.

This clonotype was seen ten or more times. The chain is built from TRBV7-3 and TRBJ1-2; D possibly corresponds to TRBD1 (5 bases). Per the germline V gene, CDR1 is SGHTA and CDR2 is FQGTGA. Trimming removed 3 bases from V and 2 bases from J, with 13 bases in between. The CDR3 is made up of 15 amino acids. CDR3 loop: CASSLGPGANYGYTF. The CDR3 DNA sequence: TGTGCCAGCAGCTTGGGCCCCGGGGCCAACTATGGCTACACCTTC.

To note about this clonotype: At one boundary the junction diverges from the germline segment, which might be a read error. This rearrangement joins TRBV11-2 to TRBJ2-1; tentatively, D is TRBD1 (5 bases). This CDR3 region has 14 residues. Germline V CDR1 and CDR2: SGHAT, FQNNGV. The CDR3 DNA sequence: TGTGCCGGCAGTCCGAACTCGAGGTACAGGGAGCAGTTCTTC. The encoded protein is CAGSPNSRYREQFF. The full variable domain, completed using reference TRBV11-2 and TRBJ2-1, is EAGVAQSPRYKIIEKRQSVAFWCNPISGHATLYWYQQILGQGPKLLIQFQNNGVVDDSQLPKDRFSAERLKGVDSTLKIQPAKLEDSAVYLCAGSPNSRYREQFFGPGTRLTVL.